The entry below describes one T cell receptor beta chain. The TCRbeta library was prepared with unique molecular identifiers. TCRdb used MiXCR to reprocess the PCR reads, holding one entry per CDR3 protein. The sample lists about 690,000 distinct CDR3 sequences; 16% were seen once. This sample stems from a study of T-cell reconstitution after alpha-beta-depleted transplantation in children. V was shortened by 1 base and J by 10 bases, with 31 bases between the two germline ends. Germline V gives CDR1 DFQATT, CDR2 SNEGSKA (reference sequence). This CDR3 region has 18 residues. This chain uses TRBV20-1 with TRBJ2-5; D could derive from TRBD1 or TRBD2 (6 bases each). The TCR sequence derives from a human donor who donated a stem cell graft to a child with acute myeloid leukemia. Sequences were derived from PBMCs from the stem cell graft donor, sampled from the stem cell graft. The CDR3 DNA reads as TGCAGTGCTAGAGCCTCTAACTTAGGGACACCGACGATGGGGGGCCAGTACTTC. Translated, it gives CSARASNLGTPTMGGQYF.